These 32 T cell receptor beta chains were sequenced from one sample in a study of T-cell memory formation after mild COVID-19. TCRdb re-derived calls from the 5' RACE reads in MiXCR, one entry per CDR3 protein. The repertoire holds about 420,000 distinct CDR3 sequences, with under 25% as singletons. Sequenced sample: PBMCs or a T cell subset sorted from them (not recorded which). These receptors all come from an adult woman who had mild COVID-19 (a few samples of this study predate the infection). Cell type and time point are not known.

The chain joins TRBV11-2 to TRBJ2-1; 8 bases line up with TRBD2. Germline values: CDR1 SGHAT, CDR2 FQNNGV. Trimming cost V 5 bases and J 7 bases; bases outside gene matches: 10. The CDR3 runs to 15 residues. In nucleotides, the CDR3 is TGTGCCAGCAGCCCTTCAAGCGGGAGTCCAAATGAGCAGTTCTTC. Translating gives CASSPSSGSPNEQFF. The full variable domain, its missing parts supplied by reference TRBV11-2 and TRBJ2-1, is EAGVAQSPRYKIIEKRQSVAFWCNPISGHATLYWYQQILGQGPKLLIQFQNNGVVDDSQLPKDRFSAERLKGVDSTLKIQPAKLEDSAVYLCASSPSSGSPNEQFFGPGTRLTVL.

The chain is built from TRBV24-1 and TRBJ2-5; D is tentatively TRBD1 or TRBD2 (5 bases each). Germline CDR1 reads KGHDR; CDR2 reads SFDVKD. Trimming took 4 bases from V and 5 from J, leaving 16 bases between them. There are 15 residues in the CDR3. In DNA, the CDR3 is TGTGCCACCAGTGACTTCGGGACCCCCGACGAGACCCAGTACTTC. It specifies CATSDFGTPDETQYF.

The gene calls are TRBV6-2 or TRBV6-3 and TRBJ2-5; 8 bases are shared with TRBD2. Germline loops: CDR1 MNHEY, CDR2 SVGEGT. V dropped 0 bases and J dropped 5; count of bases not matched to a gene: 2. This CDR3 comprises 14 residues. This CDR3 is CASSYSSGSETQYF. CDR3 bases: TGTGCCAGCAGTTACTCGAGCGGGAGCGAGACCCAGTACTTC.

This clonotype was seen more than once but under ten times. The genes are TRBV7-9 and TRBJ1-2; D gene unclear. Looked up from germline, CDR1 is SEHNR and CDR2 is FQNEAQ (reference sequence). The CDR3 has 17 residues. Trimming left V 0 bases short and J 1 base short, with 15 bases between. The CDR3 sequence: CASSLAGQAHLNYGYTF. In DNA form, the CDR3 reads TGTGCCAGCAGCTTAGCGGGCCAAGCACACCTTAACTATGGCTACACCTTC.

The gene calls are TRBV19 and TRBJ2-6, with D perhaps given as TRBD1 or TRBD2 (6 bases each). Germline CDR1 LNHDA, CDR2 SQIVND (reference sequence). The V end was cut by 7 bases, the J end by 2 bases, with 24 bases between. The CDR3 consists of 19 residues. The CDR3 DNA reads TGTGCCAGTACCAAACGGGGGCGGGGTCGGGCACCTGGGGCCAACGTCCTGACTTTC. This translates into CASTKRGRGRAPGANVLTF.

This clonotype has just a few counts. The chain is built from TRBV7-6 and TRBJ2-5; the match to TRBD1 covers 8 bases. The J segment lost 5 bases and the V segment lost 4 bases, leaving 6 bases of the junction unmatched. The CDR3 totals 14 residues. Germline CDR1 reads SGHVS; CDR2 reads FNYEAQ. CDR3 nucleotide sequence: TGTGCCAGCAGCTACCAGGGGGCACGGGAGACCCAGTACTTC. Amino acid sequence: CASSYQGARETQYF.

The chain carries TRBV4-1 and TRBJ1-5; 8 bases map to TRBD1. The CDR3 sequence is 17 residues long. The germline V gene encodes CDR1 MGHRA and CDR2 YSYEKL. The ends lost 3 bases at V and 4 bases at J; junction bases unmatched: 11. CDR3 protein: CASSHRTGSRWNQPQHF. The CDR3 coding sequence is TGCGCCAGCAGCCATCGGACAGGGTCTCGTTGGAATCAGCCCCAGCATTTT.

This clonotype was counted a few times. The V call is TRBV29-1, the J call TRBJ1-1; D is unresolved. The CDR3 has 13 residues. V lost 3 bases, J lost 3 bases, and 11 bases lay in between. CDR1 and CDR2 from the germline V gene are SQVTM and ANQGSEA. CDR3 in DNA: TGCAGCGTTGAGTTAGGCGGGGACACTGAAGCTTTCTTT. It codes for CSVELGGDTEAFF.

This chain uses TRBV28 with TRBJ2-5; TRBD2 matches at 8 bases. V dropped 7 bases and J dropped 5; count of bases not matched to a gene: 6. Germline CDR1 and CDR2: MDHEN and SYDVKM. CDR3 size: 13 residues. The CDR3 is CASIRGGIETQYF. The CDR3 DNA is TGTGCCAGCATCCGGGGGGGCATTGAGACCCAGTACTTC.

This clonotype was detected a few times. J is TRBJ2-7 and V is TRBV7-9; either TRBD1 or TRBD2 may fit D (6 bases each). Germline V gives CDR1 SEHNR, CDR2 FQNEAQ (reference sequence). The V end was cut by 1 base, the J end by 5 bases, with 12 bases between. This CDR3 comprises 14 residues. This CDR3 is CASSLVSGADEQYF. In nucleotides, the CDR3 is TGTGCCAGCAGCTTAGTTTCGGGGGCGGACGAGCAGTACTTC. Full variable domain (missing parts from reference TRBV7-9 and TRBJ2-7): DTGVSQNPRHKITKRGQNVTFRCDPISEHNRLYWYRQTLGQGPEFLTYFQNEAQLEKSRLLSDRFSAERPKGSFSTLEIQRTEQGDSAMYLCASSLVSGADEQYFGPGTRLTVT.

The table lists this clonotype with a count of one. The chain links TRBV20-1 to TRBJ1-1; D gene ambiguous. The CDR3 runs 11 residues. Germline CDR1 DFQATT, CDR2 SNEGSKA (reference sequence). Here the CDR3 DNA reads TGCAGCGAGGCAACGAACACTGAAGCTTTCTTT. It specifies CSEATNTEAFF.

The chain joins TRBV5-5 to TRBJ2-1; no clear D gene. Germline-derived CDR1 and CDR2 are SGHKS and YYEKEE (reference sequence). V was cut by 0 bases and J by 0 bases, with 10 bases left in between. CDR3 length: 16 amino acids. CDR3 in amino acids: CASSLELFLSYNEQFF. The CDR3 DNA is TGTGCCAGCAGCTTGGAACTGTTCCTCTCCTACAATGAGCAGTTCTTC.

The V gene is TRBV5-1, the J gene TRBJ1-2; D remains ambiguous. The germline V gene encodes CDR1 SGHRS and CDR2 YFSETQ. The CDR3 runs 13 residues. Trimming stripped 0 bases from V and 1 base from J, with 4 bases between. CDR3 region: CASSLEVNYGYTF. The CDR3 DNA sequence: TGCGCCAGCAGCTTGGAGGTTAACTATGGCTACACCTTC.

This clonotype was seen only once. V usage is TRBV6-1 and J usage is TRBJ2-1; tentative D call: TRBD1 (6 bases). CDR3 length: 12 residues. The germline gives CDR1 MNHNS, CDR2 SASEGT. Trimming stripped 7 bases from V and 12 bases from J, with 16 bases between. The chain's CDR3 is CASTSQGPGQFF. The CDR3 region has the DNA TGTGCCAGCACCTCTCAGGGGCCCGGGCAGTTCTTC.

This clonotype appeared a few times. The CDR3 is CASSRRGRGGNTIYF. The CDR3 DNA is TGTGCCAGCAGCCGTCGGGGGCGAGGTGGAAACACCATATATTTT. The chain recombines TRBV12-3 or TRBV12-4 with TRBJ1-3, with TRBD1 as a possible D gene (6 bases). The V end lost 6 bases, the J end lost 3 bases, and 15 bases lay between the germline ends. This CDR3 is 15 amino acids long.

This clonotype was counted a single time. V usage is TRBV19 and J usage is TRBJ2-5; D tentatively fits TRBD1 or TRBD2 (5 bases each). This CDR3 is 15 amino acids long. Germline CDR1 reads LNHDA; CDR2 reads SQIVND (reference sequence). V gave up 4 bases and J gave up 5 bases, with 17 bases separating them. CDR3 region: CASSSLGDSMETQYF. The CDR3 DNA reads as TGTGCCAGTAGTAGCCTGGGGGATAGCATGGAGACCCAGTACTTC.

This clonotype has only a few counts. The chain recombines TRBV4-1 with TRBJ1-5; D ambiguous. Germline V gene lookup returns CDR1 MGHRA and CDR2 YSYEKL. Trimming removed 1 base from V and 0 bases from J, with 10 bases in between. The CDR3 has 16 amino acids. The CDR3 DNA reads TGCGCCAGCAGCCAAGTCCAGATGTATAGCAATCAGCCCCAGCATTTT. It yields the protein CASSQVQMYSNQPQHF.

The chain has TRBV6-5 and TRBJ1-1; no clear D gene. V was pared by 6 bases and J by 5 bases, with 16 bases between. The CDR3 consists of 14 residues. Germline CDR1 and CDR2: MNHEY and SVGAGI. The CDR3: CASRGGYARTEAFF. The CDR3 DNA is TGTGCCAGCAGGGGAGGGTACGCACGGACTGAAGCTTTCTTT.

The rearrangement links TRBV5-6 to TRBJ1-1, with TRBD1 matching 7 bases. V was pared by 1 base and J by 6 bases, with 6 bases of the junction left unmatched. This CDR3 is 14 amino acids long. CDR1 is SGHDT and CDR2 is YYEEEE in the germline V gene. The CDR3 region is CASSLRTGAPEAFF. CDR3 DNA: TGTGCCAGCAGCTTGAGGACAGGCGCTCCTGAAGCTTTCTTT.

CDR3 in amino acids: CASSLSGTPSGANVLTF. The CDR3, as DNA: TGTGCCAGCAGCTTATCAGGGACCCCCTCTGGGGCCAACGTCCTGACTTTC. The chain combines TRBV7-2 with TRBJ2-6; D assignment may be TRBD1 or TRBD2 (5 bases each). V gave up 2 bases and J gave up 0 bases, with 11 bases separating them. The germline V gene encodes CDR1 SGHTA and CDR2 FQGNSA. The length of the CDR3 is 17 residues.

The table lists this clonotype with a count of one. The chain uses TRBV30 and TRBJ2-7, with D perhaps TRBD1 (6 bases). CDR3 length equals 13 residues. Germline CDR1 is GTSNPN and CDR2 is SVGIG (reference sequence). V lost 4 bases and J lost 0, with 10 bases in between. DNA of the CDR3: TGTGCCTGGACTCGGGACAACTCCTACGAGCAGTACTTC. This codes for CAWTRDNSYEQYF.

The chain links TRBV27 to TRBJ1-1; tentative D call: TRBD1 (5 bases). With 0 bases removed from V and 0 bases from J, the gap between germline ends came to 17 bases. The CDR3 spans 18 residues. Germline V gives CDR1 MNHEY, CDR2 SMNVEV (reference sequence). The CDR3 region has the DNA TGTGCCAGCAGTTTATCGTGGGGGGTTCTGGGGGTGAACACTGAAGCTTTCTTT. This gives the protein CASSLSWGVLGVNTEAFF.

The CDR3 coding sequence is TGCGCCAGCAGCGCCGCACAGGGTTCCAATTCACCCCTCCACTTT. It yields the protein CASSAAQGSNSPLHF. The gene calls are TRBV5-1 and TRBJ1-6; possibly TRBD1 for D (6 bases). This CDR3 region has 15 residues. Germline V gene sequence: CDR1 SGHRS, CDR2 YFSETQ. Trimming removed 4 bases at V and 7 bases at J, with 15 bases between.

V and J are TRBV15 and TRBJ2-1, with D perhaps TRBD2 (6 bases). Trimming left V 3 bases short and J 5 bases short, with 8 bases between. The CDR3 consists of 13 residues. Germline-derived CDR1 and CDR2 are LNHNV and YYDKDF (reference sequence). CDR3 residues: CATSRTRNNEQFF. CDR3 DNA sequence: TGTGCCACCAGCAGGACTAGAAACAATGAGCAGTTCTTC. Variable domain in full (rest from reference TRBV15 and TRBJ2-1): DAMVIQNPRYQVTQFGKPVTLSCSQTLNHNVMYWYQQKSSQAPKLLFHYYDKDFNNEADTPDNFQSRRPNTSFCFLDIRSPGLGDTAMYLCATSRTRNNEQFFGPGTRLTVL.

The chain joins TRBV24-1 to TRBJ2-1; D is undetermined. V dropped 6 bases and J dropped 10 bases, with 9 bases sitting between them. Germline V gene data show CDR1 as KGHDR and CDR2 as SFDVKD. This CDR3 contains 11 residues. CDR3 sequence reads: CATSKNGEQFF. For the CDR3, the DNA is TGTGCCACCAGTAAGAATGGGGAGCAGTTCTTC.

This clonotype was observed a few times. The V call is TRBV18, the J call TRBJ2-7; no clear D gene. V was cut by 3 bases and J by 6 bases, with 12 bases left in between. Per germline, CDR1 KGHSH and CDR2 LQKENI. This CDR3 has 13 residues. Written as DNA, the CDR3 is TGTGCCAGCTCACCTTCCGGTAATGGCGAGCAGTACTTC. Translating gives CASSPSGNGEQYF. The whole variable domain, remainder taken from reference TRBV18 and TRBJ2-7, is NAGVMQNPRHLVRRRGQEARLRCSPMKGHSHVYWYRQLPEEGLKFMVYLQKENIIDESGMPKERFSAEFPKEGPSILRIQQVVRGDSAAYFCASSPSGNGEQYFGPGTRLTVT.

The CDR3 reads CASSRARGVDYEQYF. CDR3 nucleotide sequence: TGTGCCAGCAGCCGGGCCCGGGGGGTGGACTACGAGCAGTACTTC. V and J are TRBV3-1 and TRBJ2-7, with TRBD2 matching over 7 bases. Germline CDR1 and CDR2: LGHDT and YNNKEL (reference sequence). The CDR3 loop spans 15 amino acids. Trimming at V came to 4 bases and at J to 3 bases, leaving 9 bases not matched to a gene.

This clonotype was seen more than once but under ten times. The rearrangement links TRBV24-1 to TRBJ2-1, with a weak D call TRBD2 (6 bases). V lost 3 bases and J 9 bases, leaving 11 bases between the germline ends. The CDR3 loop spans 13 amino acids. Germline CDR1 KGHDR, CDR2 SFDVKD. CDR3 amino acids: CATSDGGITEQFF. The DNA of the CDR3 is TGTGCCACCAGTGATGGAGGGATTACTGAGCAGTTCTTC.

The V gene is TRBV2, the J gene TRBJ1-5; no clear D. Trimming cost V 4 bases and J 3 bases, with 10 bases left between them. The CDR3 loop spans 14 amino acids. Germline CDR1 and CDR2: SNHLY and FYNNEI. CDR3 DNA: TGTGCCAGCAGTGGAGCCGGAGACAATCAGCCCCAGCATTTT. It encodes CASSGAGDNQPQHF. Supplemented by reference TRBV2 and TRBJ1-5, the full variable domain reads EPEVTQTPSHQVTQMGQEVILRCVPISNHLYFYWYRQILGQKVEFLVSFYNNEISEKSEIFDDQFSVERPDGSNFTLKIRSTKLEDSAMYFCASSGAGDNQPQHFGDGTRLSIL.

Only a few counts were recorded for this clonotype. The chain links TRBV15 to TRBJ2-1, with 12 nucleotides matching TRBD2. This CDR3 contains 16 residues. CDR1 and CDR2 (germline): LNHNV, YYDKDF (reference sequence). J lost 5 bases, V lost 4 bases, and 6 bases had no gene match. CDR3 sequence: CATSTSGRAFNNEQFF. The CDR3 coding sequence is TGTGCCACCAGCACTAGCGGGAGGGCCTTTAACAATGAGCAGTTCTTC.

J is TRBJ2-5 and V is TRBV7-2; D is undetermined. Trimming left V 0 bases short and J 7 bases short, with 18 bases between. CDR3 length: 16 residues. The germline gives CDR1 SGHTA, CDR2 FQGNSA. CDR3 nucleotide sequence: TGTGCCAGCAGCTTAGCGACCACAAACCCCCTGCGGACCCAGTACTTC. It is translated as CASSLATTNPLRTQYF.

The chain links TRBV7-6 to TRBJ2-3; D not certain. The germline V gene encodes CDR1 SGHVS and CDR2 FNYEAQ. This CDR3 has 16 residues. The ends were cut back, 1 base at V and 3 bases at J, with 14 bases in the middle. The CDR3 sequence: CASSLVGRSSTDTQYF. CDR3 DNA: TGTGCCAGCAGCTTAGTGGGCAGGTCATCGACAGATACGCAGTATTTT. The full variable domain, in which reference TRBV7-6 and TRBJ2-3 provide the parts outside the CDR3, is GAGVSQSPRYKVTKRGQDVALRCDPISGHVSLYWYRQALGQGPEFLTYFNYEAQQDKSGLPNDRFSAERPEGSISTLTIQRTEQRDSAMYRCASSLVGRSSTDTQYFGPGTRLTVL.